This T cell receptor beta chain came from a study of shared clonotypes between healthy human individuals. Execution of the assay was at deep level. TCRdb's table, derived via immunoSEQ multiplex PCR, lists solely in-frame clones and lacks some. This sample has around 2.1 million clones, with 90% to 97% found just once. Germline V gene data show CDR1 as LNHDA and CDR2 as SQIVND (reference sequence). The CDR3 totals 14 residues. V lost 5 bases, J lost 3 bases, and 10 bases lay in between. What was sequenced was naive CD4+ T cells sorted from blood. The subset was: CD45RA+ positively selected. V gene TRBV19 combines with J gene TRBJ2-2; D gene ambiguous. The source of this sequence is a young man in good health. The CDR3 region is CASSPQEYTGELFF. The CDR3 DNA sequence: TGTGCCAGTAGTCCGCAGGAGTACACCGGGGAGCTGTTTTTT. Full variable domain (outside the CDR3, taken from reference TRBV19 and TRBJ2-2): DGGITQSPKYLFRKEGQNVTLSCEQNLNHDAMYWYRQDPGQGLRLIYYSQIVNDFQKGDIAEGYSVSREKKESFPLTVTSAQKNPTAFYLCASSPQEYTGELFFGEGSRLTVL.